A selection of T cell receptor beta chains follows, all from one sample in a study of identical twins. TCRdb processed the 5' RACE reads anew with MiXCR; each CDR3 protein has one entry. The sample shows roughly 240,000 distinct CDR3 sequences, 5.5% to 8% of them seen only once. This same sample was also taken into another study, of yellow fever vaccine responses in identical twins.

The sample comprised memory (CD45RO+) T cells sorted from blood. These receptors were collected from a woman younger than 30 in good health. The CDR3 runs from the conserved cysteine through the conserved F or W. Fields, in order: D gene, J gene, clone size, V gene, CDR3 protein, CDR3 DNA. The D gene is left open where the match is weak. The size of a clone is reported for some rows only, either as once, few or many, or as a class for expanded clones.

d_call: -; j_call: TRBJ1-5; clone_size: -; v_call: TRBV5-1; cdr3_aa: CASSAEGGGNQPQHF; cdr3_nt: TGCGCCAGCAGCGCAGAGGGGGGTGGCAATCAGCCCCAGCATTTT
d_call: TRBD2; j_call: TRBJ2-3; clone_size: few; v_call: TRBV6-1; cdr3_aa: CASSVSGGSTDTQYF; cdr3_nt: TGTGCCAGCAGTGTTAGCGGGGGTAGCACAGATACGCAGTATTTT
d_call: TRBD1; j_call: TRBJ2-5; clone_size: few; v_call: TRBV5-1; cdr3_aa: CASSETRQGAGETQYF; cdr3_nt: TGCGCCAGCAGCGAAACAAGACAGGGGGCGGGCGAGACCCAGTACTTC
d_call: TRBD1; j_call: TRBJ2-5; clone_size: many; v_call: TRBV29-1; cdr3_aa: CSVESGTGGAQYF; cdr3_nt: TGCAGCGTTGAGTCCGGGACAGGGGGGGCCCAGTACTTC
d_call: -; j_call: TRBJ2-7; clone_size: -; v_call: TRBV20-1; cdr3_aa: CSARDTTHKRAYEQYF; cdr3_nt: TGCAGTGCTAGAGATACGACACACAAGCGGGCCTACGAGCAGTACTTC
d_call: -; j_call: TRBJ2-1; clone_size: few; v_call: TRBV5-1; cdr3_aa: CASSLVSYEQFF; cdr3_nt: TGCGCCAGCAGCTTGGTCTCTTATGAGCAGTTCTTC
d_call: TRBD2; j_call: TRBJ2-7; clone_size: -; v_call: TRBV5-1; cdr3_aa: CASSLYSGRDYEQYF; cdr3_nt: TGCGCCAGCAGCTTATATAGCGGGAGGGACTACGAGCAGTACTTC
d_call: -; j_call: TRBJ1-2; clone_size: many; v_call: TRBV7-8; cdr3_aa: CASSLAGHNYGYTF; cdr3_nt: TGTGCCAGCAGCTTGGCAGGACATAACTATGGCTACACCTTC
d_call: -; j_call: TRBJ2-1; clone_size: few; v_call: TRBV5-6; cdr3_aa: CASSLGVQAILNEQFF; cdr3_nt: TGTGCCAGCAGCTTGGGGGTACAGGCGATTTTGAATGAGCAGTTCTTC
d_call: -; j_call: TRBJ2-1; clone_size: many; v_call: TRBV12-3/TRBV12-4; cdr3_aa: CASSSGLPNEQFF; cdr3_nt: TGTGCCAGCAGCTCGGGACTTCCGAATGAGCAGTTCTTC
d_call: -; j_call: TRBJ2-2; clone_size: -; v_call: TRBV5-1; cdr3_aa: CASSLEGTGELFF; cdr3_nt: TGCGCCAGCAGCTTGGAGGGCACCGGGGAGCTGTTTTTT
d_call: -; j_call: TRBJ2-6; clone_size: many; v_call: TRBV6-2/TRBV6-3; cdr3_aa: CASQQGANVLTF; cdr3_nt: TGTGCCAGCCAGCAGGGGGCCAACGTCCTGACTTTC
d_call: -; j_call: TRBJ1-2; clone_size: many; v_call: TRBV10-3; cdr3_aa: CAISDSAGGYGYTF; cdr3_nt: TGTGCCATCAGTGACTCAGCGGGGGGCTATGGCTACACCTTC
d_call: TRBD2; j_call: TRBJ2-7; clone_size: -; v_call: TRBV6-1; cdr3_aa: CASSEAAGGGNEQYF; cdr3_nt: TGTGCCAGCAGTGAAGCAGCGGGAGGGGGAAACGAGCAGTACTTC
d_call: TRBD1; j_call: TRBJ1-5; clone_size: few; v_call: TRBV25-1; cdr3_aa: CASSGTGVYQPQHF; cdr3_nt: TGTGCCAGCAGTGGGACAGGGGTGTATCAGCCCCAGCATTTT
d_call: -; j_call: TRBJ2-3; clone_size: few; v_call: TRBV6-5; cdr3_aa: CASSYGVGSDTQYF; cdr3_nt: TGTGCCAGCAGTTACGGGGTGGGGAGCGATACGCAGTATTTT
d_call: -; j_call: TRBJ1-3; clone_size: many; v_call: TRBV27; cdr3_aa: CASSLSILGGNTIYF; cdr3_nt: TGTGCCAGCAGTTTATCGATCTTGGGTGGAAACACCATATATTTT
d_call: -; j_call: TRBJ2-1; clone_size: few; v_call: TRBV9; cdr3_aa: CASSVRGDSYNEQFF; cdr3_nt: TGTGCCAGCAGCGTAAGAGGGGACTCCTACAATGAGCAGTTCTTC
d_call: -; j_call: TRBJ2-1; clone_size: many; v_call: TRBV12-3/TRBV12-4; cdr3_aa: CAIKPDSLHNEQFF; cdr3_nt: TGTGCCATAAAACCGGACAGCCTTCACAATGAGCAGTTCTTC
d_call: TRBD1; j_call: TRBJ2-3; clone_size: -; v_call: TRBV28; cdr3_aa: CASSKQGAVTDTQYF; cdr3_nt: TGTGCCAGCAGTAAACAGGGGGCGGTCACAGATACGCAGTATTTT
d_call: TRBD1; j_call: TRBJ2-1; clone_size: -; v_call: TRBV20-1; cdr3_aa: CSASRTGGWNEQFF; cdr3_nt: TGCAGTGCGTCTCGGACAGGGGGCTGGAATGAGCAGTTCTTC
d_call: -; j_call: TRBJ1-2; clone_size: few; v_call: TRBV15; cdr3_aa: CATSRDSNYGYTF; cdr3_nt: TGTGCCACCAGCAGGGACAGTAACTATGGCTACACCTTC
d_call: -; j_call: TRBJ2-1; clone_size: many; v_call: TRBV5-1; cdr3_aa: CASSLGGPTGSPIRYEQFF; cdr3_nt: TGCGCCAGCAGCTTGGGGGGACCTACAGGGTCCCCGATAAGGTATGAGCAGTTCTTC
d_call: -; j_call: TRBJ2-2; clone_size: many; v_call: TRBV12-3/TRBV12-4; cdr3_aa: CASSLRLLAGELFF; cdr3_nt: TGTGCCAGCAGTTTAAGACTACTGGCCGGGGAGCTGTTTTTT
d_call: TRBD1; j_call: TRBJ1-3; clone_size: many; v_call: TRBV7-2; cdr3_aa: CASSRWTGAIYF; cdr3_nt: TGTGCCAGCAGCCGTTGGACAGGGGCCATATATTTT
d_call: TRBD1; j_call: TRBJ1-1; clone_size: many; v_call: TRBV10-3; cdr3_aa: CAISTTGAGNTEAFF; cdr3_nt: TGTGCCATCAGTACGACAGGGGCAGGGAACACTGAAGCTTTCTTT
d_call: -; j_call: TRBJ1-1; clone_size: few; v_call: TRBV10-3; cdr3_aa: CAISGSGREAFF; cdr3_nt: TGTGCCATCAGTGGTTCAGGGAGGGAAGCTTTCTTT
d_call: -; j_call: TRBJ2-7; clone_size: many; v_call: TRBV5-1; cdr3_aa: CASSMGDIRNEQYF; cdr3_nt: TGCGCCAGCAGCATGGGGGATATCAGGAACGAGCAGTACTTC
d_call: -; j_call: TRBJ2-1; clone_size: -; v_call: TRBV19; cdr3_aa: CASRGLTSYNEQFF; cdr3_nt: TGTGCCAGTAGAGGACTGACCTCCTACAATGAGCAGTTCTTC
d_call: TRBD1; j_call: TRBJ1-6; clone_size: few; v_call: TRBV7-9; cdr3_aa: CASTGQGHSPLHF; cdr3_nt: TGTGCCAGCACGGGACAGGGCCATTCACCCCTCCACTTT
d_call: TRBD1; j_call: TRBJ1-2; clone_size: -; v_call: TRBV6-2/TRBV6-3; cdr3_aa: CASGPRRDRAEGYTF; cdr3_nt: TGTGCCAGCGGACCACGCCGCGACAGGGCGGAAGGCTACACCTTC
d_call: -; j_call: TRBJ1-1; clone_size: many; v_call: TRBV12-3/TRBV12-4; cdr3_aa: CASSFGGMAGEAFF; cdr3_nt: TGTGCCAGCAGTTTTGGGGGGATGGCCGGTGAAGCTTTCTTT
d_call: -; j_call: TRBJ2-3; clone_size: many; v_call: TRBV28; cdr3_aa: CASSPGSRPGDTQYF; cdr3_nt: TGTGCCAGCAGTCCTGGAAGTCGGCCTGGGGATACGCAGTATTTT
d_call: TRBD2; j_call: TRBJ2-1; clone_size: many; v_call: TRBV7-8; cdr3_aa: CASSLGVGLTNEQFF; cdr3_nt: TGTGCCAGCAGCTTAGGTGTGGGACTAACCAATGAGCAGTTCTTC
d_call: -; j_call: TRBJ1-2; clone_size: -; v_call: TRBV7-6; cdr3_aa: CASSSVGTTYGYTF; cdr3_nt: TGTGCCAGCAGCTCCGTCGGGACTACCTATGGCTACACCTTC